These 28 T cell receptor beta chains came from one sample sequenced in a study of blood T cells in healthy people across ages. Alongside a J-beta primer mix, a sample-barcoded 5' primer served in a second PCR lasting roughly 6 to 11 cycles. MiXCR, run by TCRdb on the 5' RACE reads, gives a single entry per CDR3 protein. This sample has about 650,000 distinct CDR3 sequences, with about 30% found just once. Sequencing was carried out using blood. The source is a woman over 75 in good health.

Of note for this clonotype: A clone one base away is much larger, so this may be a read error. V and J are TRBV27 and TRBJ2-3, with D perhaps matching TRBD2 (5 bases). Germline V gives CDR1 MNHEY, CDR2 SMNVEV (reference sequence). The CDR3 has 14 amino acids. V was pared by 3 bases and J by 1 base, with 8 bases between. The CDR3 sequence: CASSFLGGTDTQYF. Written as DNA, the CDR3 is TGTGCCAGCAGTTTCCTGGGAGGCACAGATACGCAGTATTTT.

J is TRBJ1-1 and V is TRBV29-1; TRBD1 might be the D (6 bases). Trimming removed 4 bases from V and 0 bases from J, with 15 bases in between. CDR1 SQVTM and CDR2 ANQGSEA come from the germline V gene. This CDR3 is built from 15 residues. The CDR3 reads CSVGRQGNMNTEAFF. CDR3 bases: TGCAGCGTTGGTCGCCAGGGGAACATGAACACTGAAGCTTTCTTT.

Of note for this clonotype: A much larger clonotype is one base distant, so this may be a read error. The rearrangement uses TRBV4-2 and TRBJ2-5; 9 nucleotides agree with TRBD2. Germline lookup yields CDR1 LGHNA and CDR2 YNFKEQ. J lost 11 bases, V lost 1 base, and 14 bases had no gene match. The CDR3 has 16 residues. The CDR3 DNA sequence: TGTGCCAGCAGCCAAGTAGCGGGGGATCCCGGCGATGAGCAGTACTTC. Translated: CASSQVAGDPGDEQYF.

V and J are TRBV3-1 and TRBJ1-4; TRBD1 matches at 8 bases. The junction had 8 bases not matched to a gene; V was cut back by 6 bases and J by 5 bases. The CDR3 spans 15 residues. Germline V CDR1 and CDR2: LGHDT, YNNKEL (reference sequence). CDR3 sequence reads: CASRGPRGLNEKLFF. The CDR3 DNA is TGTGCCAGCAGAGGCCCCAGGGGGCTGAATGAAAAACTGTTTTTT.

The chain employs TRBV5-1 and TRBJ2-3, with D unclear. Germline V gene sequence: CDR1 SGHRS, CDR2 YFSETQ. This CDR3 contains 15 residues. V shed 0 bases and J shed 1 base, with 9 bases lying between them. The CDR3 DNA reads TGCGCCAGCAGCTTGGAAGGATATCGCACAGATACGCAGTATTTT. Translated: CASSLEGYRTDTQYF.

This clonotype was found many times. The CDR3 spells CASSLGEGSSGANVLTF. In nucleotides, the CDR3 is TGTGCCAGCAGCCTCGGAGAGGGGAGCTCTGGGGCCAACGTCCTGACTTTC. The V gene is TRBV3-1, the J gene TRBJ2-6; D possibly uses TRBD1 or TRBD2 (5 bases each). Germline V gives CDR1 LGHDT, CDR2 YNNKEL (reference sequence). Trimming took 4 bases from V and 0 from J, leaving 13 bases between them. CDR3 length: 17 residues. The whole variable domain, filled in from reference TRBV3-1 and TRBJ2-6, reads DTAVSQTPKYLVTQMGNDKSIKCEQNLGHDTMYWYKQDSKKFLKIMFSYNNKELIINETVPNRFSPKSPDKAHLNLHINSLELGDSAVYFCASSLGEGSSGANVLTFGAGSRLTVL.

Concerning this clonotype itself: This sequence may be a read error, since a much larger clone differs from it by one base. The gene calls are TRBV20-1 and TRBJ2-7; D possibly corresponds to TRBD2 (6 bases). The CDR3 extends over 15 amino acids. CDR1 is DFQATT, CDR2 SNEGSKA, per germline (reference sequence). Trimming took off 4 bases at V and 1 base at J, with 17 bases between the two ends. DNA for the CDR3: TGCAGTGCTACTCCTGGGGGGTTCAATTCCTACGAGCAGTACGTC. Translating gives CSATPGGFNSYEQYV.

CDR3 residues: CASSQKRRGGYTF. CDR3 DNA sequence: TGTGCCAGCAGCCAGAAGAGGCGGGGGGGCTACACCTTC. V usage is TRBV3-1 and J usage is TRBJ1-2, with a weak D call TRBD1 (5 bases). The CDR3 contains 13 residues. V was shortened by 3 bases and J by 8 bases, with 13 bases between the two germline ends. Germline V gene lookup returns CDR1 LGHDT and CDR2 YNNKEL (reference sequence).

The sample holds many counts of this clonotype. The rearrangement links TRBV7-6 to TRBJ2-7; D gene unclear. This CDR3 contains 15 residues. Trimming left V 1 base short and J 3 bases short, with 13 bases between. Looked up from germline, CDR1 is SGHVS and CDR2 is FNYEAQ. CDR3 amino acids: CASSLGTKGIYEQYF. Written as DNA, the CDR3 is TGTGCCAGCAGCTTAGGAACAAAGGGAATCTACGAGCAGTACTTC.

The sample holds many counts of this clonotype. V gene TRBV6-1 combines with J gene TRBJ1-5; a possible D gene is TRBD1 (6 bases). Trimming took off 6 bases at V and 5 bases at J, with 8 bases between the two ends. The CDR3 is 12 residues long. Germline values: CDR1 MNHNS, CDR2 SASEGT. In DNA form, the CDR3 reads TGTGCCAGCAGGGACAGCTATCAGCCCCAGCATTTT. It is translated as CASRDSYQPQHF.

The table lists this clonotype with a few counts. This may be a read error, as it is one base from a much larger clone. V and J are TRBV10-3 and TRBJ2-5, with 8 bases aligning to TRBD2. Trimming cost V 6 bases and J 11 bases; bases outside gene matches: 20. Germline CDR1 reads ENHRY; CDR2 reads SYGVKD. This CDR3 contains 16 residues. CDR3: CAIRSVGGGLYNEQYF. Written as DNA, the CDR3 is TGTGCCATCAGGAGCGTTGGCGGGGGGCTGTACAATGAGCAGTACTTC.

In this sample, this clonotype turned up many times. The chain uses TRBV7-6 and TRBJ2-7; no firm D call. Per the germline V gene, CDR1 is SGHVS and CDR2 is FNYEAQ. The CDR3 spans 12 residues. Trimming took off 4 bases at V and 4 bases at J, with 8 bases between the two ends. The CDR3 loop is CASSSGIYEQYF. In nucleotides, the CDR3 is TGTGCCAGCAGCTCGGGCATTTACGAGCAGTACTTC.

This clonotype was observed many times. Here the CDR3 DNA reads TGTGCCAGCAGCTTACAGAATTGGGAGCAGTTCTTC. Residues: CASSLQNWEQFF. V and J are TRBV11-2 and TRBJ2-1, with D unresolved. The CDR3 sequence is 12 residues long. CDR1 is SGHAT, CDR2 FQNNGV, per germline. V was trimmed by 2 bases and J by 10 bases, leaving 9 bases between them.

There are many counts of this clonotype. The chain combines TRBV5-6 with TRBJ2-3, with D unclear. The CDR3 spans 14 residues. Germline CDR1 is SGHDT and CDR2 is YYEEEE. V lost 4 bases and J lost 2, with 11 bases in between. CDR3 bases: TGTGCCAGCAGCCGGGTTCCGGTCACAGATACGCAGTATTTT. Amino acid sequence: CASSRVPVTDTQYF.

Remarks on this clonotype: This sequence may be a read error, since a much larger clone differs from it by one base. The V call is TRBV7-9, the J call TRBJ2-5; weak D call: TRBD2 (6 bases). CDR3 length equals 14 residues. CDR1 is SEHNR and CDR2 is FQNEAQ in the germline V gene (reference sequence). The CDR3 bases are TGTGCCAACAGCCGAGACGGGGAGGATAAGACCCAGTACTTC. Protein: CANSRDGEDKTQYF.

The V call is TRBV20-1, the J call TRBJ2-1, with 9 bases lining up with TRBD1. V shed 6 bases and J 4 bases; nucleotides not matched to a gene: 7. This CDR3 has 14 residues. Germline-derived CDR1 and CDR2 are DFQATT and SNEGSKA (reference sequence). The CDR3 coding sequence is TGCAGTGCGGCGAGACAGGGGGAGTACAATGAGCAGTTCTTC. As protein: CSAARQGEYNEQFF.

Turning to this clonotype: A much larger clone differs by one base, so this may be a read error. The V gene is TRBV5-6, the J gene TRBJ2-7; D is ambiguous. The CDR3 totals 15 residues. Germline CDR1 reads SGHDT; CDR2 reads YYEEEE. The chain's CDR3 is CASSQGKQQRLSGRF. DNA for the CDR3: TGTGCCAGCAGCCAAGGGAAACAGCAAAGGCTGTCAGGACGCTTC.

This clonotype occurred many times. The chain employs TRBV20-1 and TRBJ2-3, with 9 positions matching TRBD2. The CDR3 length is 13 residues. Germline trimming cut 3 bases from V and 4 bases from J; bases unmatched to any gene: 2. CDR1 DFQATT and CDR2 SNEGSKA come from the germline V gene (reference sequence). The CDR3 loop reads CSASPSGADTQYF. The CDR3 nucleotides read TGCAGTGCTAGTCCTAGCGGGGCAGATACGCAGTATTTT.

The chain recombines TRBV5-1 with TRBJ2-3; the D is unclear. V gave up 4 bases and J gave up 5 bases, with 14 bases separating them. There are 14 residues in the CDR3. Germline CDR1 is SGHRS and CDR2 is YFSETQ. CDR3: CASSPGSRRDTQYF. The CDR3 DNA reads TGCGCCAGCAGCCCTGGAAGCCGCCGAGATACGCAGTATTTT.

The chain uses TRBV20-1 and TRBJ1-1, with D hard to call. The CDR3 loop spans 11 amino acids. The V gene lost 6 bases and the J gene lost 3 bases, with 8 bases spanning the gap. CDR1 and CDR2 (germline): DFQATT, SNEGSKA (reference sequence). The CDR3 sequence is CSAEGYTEAFF. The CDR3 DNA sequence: TGCAGTGCCGAAGGGTACACTGAAGCTTTCTTT.

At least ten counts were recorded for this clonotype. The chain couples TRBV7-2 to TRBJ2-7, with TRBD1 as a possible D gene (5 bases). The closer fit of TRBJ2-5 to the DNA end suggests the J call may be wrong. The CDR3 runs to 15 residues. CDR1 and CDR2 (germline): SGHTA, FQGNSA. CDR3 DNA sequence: TGTGCCAGCAGCTTAAGCCCCTTAGCAGGGGAGACCCAGTACTTC. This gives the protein CASSLSPLAGETQYF.

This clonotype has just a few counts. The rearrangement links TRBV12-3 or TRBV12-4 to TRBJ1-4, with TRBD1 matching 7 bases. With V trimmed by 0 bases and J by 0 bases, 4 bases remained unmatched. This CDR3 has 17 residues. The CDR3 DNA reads TGTGCCAGCAGTTTAGCCGGGGACAGTGCAACTAATGAAAAACTGTTTTTT. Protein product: CASSLAGDSATNEKLFF.

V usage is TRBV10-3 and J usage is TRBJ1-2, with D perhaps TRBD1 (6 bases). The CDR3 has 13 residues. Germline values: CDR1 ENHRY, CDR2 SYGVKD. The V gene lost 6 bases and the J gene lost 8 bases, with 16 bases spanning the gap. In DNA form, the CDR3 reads TGTGCCATCAGGACGACAGGTTCCGGGGGCTACACCTTC. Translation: CAIRTTGSGGYTF.

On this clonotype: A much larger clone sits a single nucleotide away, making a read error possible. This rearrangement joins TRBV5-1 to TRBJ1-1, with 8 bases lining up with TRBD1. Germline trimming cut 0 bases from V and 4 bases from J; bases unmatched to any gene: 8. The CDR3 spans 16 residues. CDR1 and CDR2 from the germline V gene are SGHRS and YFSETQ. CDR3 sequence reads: CASSLDVTGVSTEAFF. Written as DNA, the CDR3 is TGCGCCAGCAGCTTGGATGTGACAGGGGTGAGCACTGAAGCTTTCTTT.

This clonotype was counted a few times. CDR3: CASSPSSGGTSGGELFF. CDR3 nucleotides: TGTGCCAGCAGCCCTTCTAGCGGGGGAACCTCAGGCGGGGAGCTGTTTTTT. The V call is TRBV14, the J call TRBJ2-2; 10 nucleotides line up with TRBD2. With 4 bases clipped from V and 7 bases from J, the junction kept 12 bases outside the gene matches. This CDR3 has 17 amino acids. Germline V gene lookup returns CDR1 SGHDN and CDR2 FVKESK.

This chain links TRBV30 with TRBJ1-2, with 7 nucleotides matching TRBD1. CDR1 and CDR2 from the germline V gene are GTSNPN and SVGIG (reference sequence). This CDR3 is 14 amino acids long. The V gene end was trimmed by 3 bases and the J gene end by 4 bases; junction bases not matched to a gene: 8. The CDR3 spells CAWSPPGTAYGYTF. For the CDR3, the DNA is TGTGCCTGGAGCCCACCCGGGACAGCCTATGGCTACACCTTC.

CDR3 bases: TGTGCCAGCAGCTTAGACGCTAGGGGGAACACTGAAGCTTTCTTT. It is translated as CASSLDARGNTEAFF. The chain carries TRBV7-2 and TRBJ1-1, with D perhaps TRBD1 (5 bases). Germline values: CDR1 SGHTA, CDR2 FQGNSA. This CDR3 is 15 amino acids long. Trimming took 1 base from V and 1 from J, leaving 10 bases between them.

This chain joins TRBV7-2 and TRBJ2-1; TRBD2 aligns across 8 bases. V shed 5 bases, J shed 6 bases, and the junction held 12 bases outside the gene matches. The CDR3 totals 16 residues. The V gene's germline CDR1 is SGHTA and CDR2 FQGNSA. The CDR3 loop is CASSLTSGLISNEQFF. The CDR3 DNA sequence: TGTGCCAGCAGCCTTACTAGCGGCCTTATATCCAATGAGCAGTTCTTC.